A single sample gave rise to the 7 T cell receptor beta chains below, sequenced in a study of blood T cells in healthy people across ages. Through a sample-barcoded 5' primer and a J-beta primer mix, a second PCR was run for roughly 6 to 11 cycles. Each CDR3 protein is one row after TCRdb ran MiXCR on the 5' RACE reads. The data hold 1.4 million or so distinct CDR3 sequences, with about 42% observed a single time. Sequencing was done on a sample of blood. These receptors originate from a woman aged 18-30 years in good health.

This clonotype appeared a few times. V is TRBV9 and J is TRBJ2-1; 9 nucleotides agree with TRBD2. CDR3 length equals 16 residues. Germline CDR1 and CDR2: SGDLS and YYNGEE. The V and J ends lost 0 bases and 4 bases, in that order; junction bases with no gene match: 5. The CDR3 sequence is CASSVGLAAKYNEQFF. The CDR3 DNA is TGTGCCAGCAGCGTAGGACTAGCGGCGAAATACAATGAGCAGTTCTTC.

The sample holds a few counts of this clonotype. The chain uses TRBV4-3 and TRBJ2-7; 8 nucleotides agree with TRBD2. V lost 0 bases and J lost 2; bases outside the gene matches: 9. The CDR3 runs 17 residues. Germline V gives CDR1 LGHNA, CDR2 YSLEER. Written as DNA, the CDR3 is TGCGCCAGCAGCCAAGAGTATGAATCCGGGGGGGCCTACGAGCAGTACTTC. Its protein is CASSQEYESGGAYEQYF.

In regard to this clonotype: A much larger clone differs by one base, so this may be a read error. The rearrangement joins TRBV4-2 to TRBJ2-5; perhaps TRBD1 as D (5 bases). V dropped 0 bases and J dropped 13 bases, with 15 bases sitting between them. Germline V gene sequence: CDR1 LGHNA, CDR2 YNFKEQ. There are 13 residues in the CDR3. DNA of the CDR3: TGTGCCAGCAGCCAAGACAGGGCCTACGAGCGGTACTTC. It specifies CASSQDRAYERYF.

In the case of this clonotype: Mismatch with germline at one junction end may stem from a read error. The chain employs TRBV20-1 and TRBJ2-1, with 7 bases identical to TRBD2. The CDR3 length is 16 residues. Germline V lookup: CDR1 DFQATT, CDR2 SNEGSKA (reference sequence). Here the CDR3 reads CSAGGVAGVHYNKQFF. The CDR3, as DNA: TGCAGTGCTGGAGGTGTGGCGGGAGTACACTACAATAAGCAGTTCTTC.

As concerns this clonotype: It is unclear where the CDR3 begins or ends on the DNA, so no DNA is shown, and the CDR3 is as TCRdb lists it. The CDR3 reads CSVGPGLADWGGNEQYF. The chain joins TRBV29-1 to TRBJ2-1; TRBD2 is taken as the D call from the table, unchecked against the DNA. The CDR3 comprises 17 residues, both ends counted. Germline loops: CDR1 SQVTM, CDR2 ANQGSEA.

This clonotype was seen only once. The V and J genes are TRBV3-1 and TRBJ2-5; possible D gene TRBD2, 6 bases. CDR3 length: 15 residues. The V end was cut by 2 bases, the J end by 11 bases, with 21 bases between. The V gene's germline CDR1 is LGHDT and CDR2 YNNKEL (reference sequence). In nucleotides, the CDR3 is TGTGCCAGCAGCCAAAGTGAGGGACTGTACAATGAGCAGTACTTC. It specifies CASSQSEGLYNEQYF.

This rearrangement joins TRBV9 to TRBJ2-2, with D unclear. The CDR3 spans 13 residues. The V gene lost 7 bases and the J gene lost 7 bases, with 14 bases spanning the gap. Germline V gene data show CDR1 as SGDLS and CDR2 as YYNGEE. Here the CDR3 reads CASGELQHGELFF. The CDR3 DNA is TGTGCCAGCGGAGAGCTTCAACACGGGGAGCTGTTTTTT. The full variable domain, completed using reference TRBV9 and TRBJ2-2, is DSGVTQTPKHLITATGQRVTLRCSPRSGDLSVYWYQQSLDQGLQFLIQYYNGEERAKGNILERFSAQQFPDLHSELNLSSLELGDSALYFCASGELQHGELFFGEGSRLTVL.